The rows below give T cell receptor beta chains drawn from one sample of a study of cytomegalovirus exposure and HLA in healthy donors. Sequencing was performed with immunoSEQ multiplex PCR; in TCRdb, only in-frame clones are kept and a portion is missing. There are around 130,000 clones in the sample; around 77% occur only once, and 1% to 1.5% lies in the top ten. The sample consisted of PBMCs. These receptor sequences come from a man aged 50-60 years in good health and CMV-seronegative. Each CDR3 is given without its conserved first and last residue.

j_call cdr3_length v_call cdr3_aa
TRBJ1-5 12 TRBV19 ASTRDRGNQPQH
TRBJ2-5 13 TRBV27 ASSLISSGGETQY
TRBJ2-1 12 TRBV10-3 ATLAGDRGNEQF
TRBJ2-6 15 TRBV28 ASSWDREVSGANVLT
TRBJ2-7 13 TRBV5-1 SSSSGGGGNYEQY
TRBJ1-3 16 TRBV6-7 ASSYGWRHLSLGNTIY
TRBJ2-7 12 TRBV13 ASSSLGKIYEQY
TRBJ2-1 13 TRBV6-5 ASSYTGGMRNEQF
TRBJ1-2 9 TRBV5-6 ASSFGPGYT
TRBJ1-2 12 TRBV7-8 ASSLTTVYYGYT
TRBJ2-7 13 TRBV30 AVYVTRFLRGEQY
TRBJ2-5 11 TRBV15 AIRDRDQETQY
TRBJ2-7 13 TRBV28 ASSLGSSGSIEQY
TRBJ1-4 13 TRBV19 ASRDRENSNEKLF
TRBJ2-1 10 TRBV27 ASKNYLNEQF
TRBJ2-1 11 TRBV10-2 ATRTSGSDEQF
TRBJ2-3 12 TRBV7-6 ASSSGQQGDTQY
TRBJ2-3 13 TRBV5-1 ASSPLAGRTDTQY
TRBJ1-1 12 TRBV5-1 ASSLNPGVPEAF
TRBJ2-5 9 TRBV6-1 ASSEELTQY
TRBJ1-2 12 TRBV2 ASSADSPNYGYT
TRBJ2-7 15 TRBV7-8 ASSPGVVGSVFYEQY
TRBJ2-7 13 TRBV2 ASSEVGRPTSEQY
TRBJ2-7 11 TRBV5-4 ASSSYRGYEQY
TRBJ2-7 13 TRBV28 ASSFGDRGAYEQY
TRBJ1-5 13 TRBV28 ASSSTLGGYQPQH
TRBJ2-5 14 TRBV4-1 ASSGAPAGQKETQY
TRBJ1-5 15 TRBV28 ASSLYWGTGVRQPQH
TRBJ2-1 12 TRBV30 AWSFGLADNEQF
TRBJ2-4 14 TRBV6-5 ASSSLTALAKNIQY
TRBJ2-1 13 TRBV5-8 ASSLDAGVANEQF
TRBJ2-5 13 TRBV28 ASSPTSGIQETQY
TRBJ1-3 13 TRBV10-3 AISEGQISGNTIY
TRBJ2-2 14 TRBV7-9 ASSPKGLVNTGELF
TRBJ1-4 13 TRBV4-1 ASSPDSATNEKLF
TRBJ2-2 13 TRBV5-5 ASSLLLGGTGELF
TRBJ1-5 15 TRBV28 ASSLISGFYSNQPQH
TRBJ1-3 12 TRBV30 AWKGQGTGNTIY
TRBJ1-2 11 TRBV6-5 ASRHRGQYGYT
TRBJ2-7 13 TRBV4-2 ASSQTRSSSYEQY
TRBJ1-3 12 TRBV2 ASSGLVQGNTIY
TRBJ1-3 16 TRBV5-4 ASSLTTLRGGSGNTIY
TRBJ1-3 12 TRBV18 ASSTGVSGNTIY
TRBJ2-7 15 TRBV7-2 ASSLVGGGGAAGEQY
TRBJ2-7 16 TRBV7-2 ASSLALMGQGAVYEQY
TRBJ1-5 14 TRBV4-1 ASSPAGGTFNQPQH